This T cell receptor beta chain was found in a study of T-cell reconstitution after alpha-beta-depleted transplantation in children. Whole-study results and caveats: Newly made T cells mostly supplied T-cell counts and diversity one year after transplant. Reportedly, alpha-beta T cells present about two months post-transplant originated from several hundred expanded clones of graft origin.

This clonotype has just one count. What it binds is not known. V was pared by 0 bases and J by 11 bases, with 6 bases of the junction left unmatched. This CDR3 spans 15 amino acids. The V gene's germline CDR1 is KGHSH and CDR2 LQKENI. Unique molecular identifiers were incorporated into the prepared TCRbeta library. MiXCR, run by TCRdb on the PCR reads, gives a single entry per CDR3 protein. The table has about 300,000 distinct CDR3 sequences, 9.5% to 13% seen once; the top ten hold about 8%. This specimen consisted of PBMCs, obtained before TCRalphabeta/CD19-depleted stem cell transplant. This clonotype was sampled from a boy younger than two with acute myeloid leukemia, due to receive a stem cell transplant. The V and J genes are TRBV18 and TRBJ2-1; 11 bases are a match to TRBD2. The CDR3 DNA is TGTGCCAGCTCACCACCGGGACTAGCGGAGAAAAAGCAGTTCTTC. Translated: CASSPPGLAEKKQFF.